Here is one T cell receptor beta chain with its context. What it binds is unknown. In each sample, about 100,000 TCR templates were assayed. Repertoires were generated with immunoSEQ multiplex PCR, while TCRdb's copy carries only in-frame clones and drops some. Among just under 85,000 clones listed, 87% were seen once. The data stem from a study of siplizumab effects on memory and regulatory T cells. The study, taken as a whole, reports: Naive or memory phenotype was unassignable for roughly 75-95% of proliferating CD4+ or CD8+ clones. The diversity of naive T cells seemed greater than that of memory cells, and their alloresponse contribution seemed major. Mappable alloreactive CD4+ clones were on average about 62% Treg-derived with siplizumab, roughly 25% in controls.

The V segment lost 2 bases and the J segment 6 bases; nucleotides outside the gene matches: 17. CDR3 size: 18 residues. Germline assignment: CDR1 WNHNN and CDR2 SYGVQD (reference sequence). This clonotype originated in a human donor in good health. V gene TRBV10-1 combines with J gene TRBJ1-1, with 8 bases lining up with TRBD1. What was sequenced was Tregs sorted from blood. DNA for the CDR3: TGCGCCAGCAGTGAGGAGGCTGGACAGGGTAAGGCGTGCGCTGAAGCTTTCTTT. Its protein product is CASSEEAGQGKACAEAFF.